These 21 T cell receptor beta chains share one sample of origin, sequenced in a study of shared clonotypes between healthy human individuals. Sequencing was performed with immunoSEQ multiplex PCR; in TCRdb, only in-frame clones are kept and a portion is missing. The sample has around 200,000 clones, 66% seen once. Sequenced material: memory CD4+ T cells sorted from blood. This sample's subset: CD45RA-negative fraction. These receptor sequences come from a man aged 25-45 years in good health.

This clone was detected a few times. The V gene is TRBV7-7, the J gene TRBJ2-5; 7 positions match TRBD1. This CDR3 comprises 15 residues. V trimming: 1 base; J trimming: 2 bases; junction bases outside the gene matches: 4. Germline loops: CDR1 SSHAT, CDR2 FNYEAQ (reference sequence). The CDR3 sequence: CASSLVGGQQETQYF. Written as DNA, the CDR3 is TGTGCCAGCAGCTTAGTTGGGGGACAGCAAGAGACCCAGTACTTC.

The gene calls are TRBV11-3 and TRBJ2-1, with TRBD2 matching 8 bases. Trimming removed 0 bases from V and 7 bases from J; junction bases left unmatched: 8. This CDR3 is 16 amino acids long. In germline, CDR1 is SGHNT, CDR2 YENEEA. CDR3 protein: CASSLELAGGVNEQFF. CDR3 DNA sequence: TGTGCCAGCAGCTTAGAGTTGGCGGGAGGTGTGAATGAGCAGTTCTTC.

This clone has just one count. The rearrangement uses TRBV18 and TRBJ1-5; 7 bases are a match to TRBD1. The germline V gene has CDR1 KGHSH and CDR2 LQKENI. The V and J ends lost 1 base and 9 bases, in that order; junction bases with no gene match: 12. The CDR3 runs to 16 residues. CDR3 nucleotide sequence: TGTGCCAGCTCACCACTCGCCAGGGGGACAATCGGGCCCCAGCATTTT. Encoded protein: CASSPLARGTIGPQHF.

This clone was observed many times. The V gene is TRBV18, the J gene TRBJ2-7; 10 positions match TRBD2. Trimming removed 5 bases from V and 2 bases from J; junction bases left unmatched: 6. Germline lookup yields CDR1 KGHSH and CDR2 LQKENI. CDR3 length equals 15 residues. CDR3 protein: CASSRPSGRAYEQYF. The CDR3 DNA sequence: TGTGCCAGCTCAAGGCCGAGCGGGAGGGCCTACGAGCAGTACTTC.

This chain connects TRBV5-4 to TRBJ2-3, with 7 bases aligning to TRBD1. The germline V gene encodes CDR1 SGHNT and CDR2 YYREEE (reference sequence). The CDR3 is 17 amino acids. V was pared by 4 bases and J by 0 bases, with 11 bases of the junction left unmatched. The CDR3 sequence: CASSTGIGQASTDTQYF. CDR3 in DNA: TGTGCCAGCAGCACTGGCATAGGACAGGCCAGCACAGATACGCAGTATTTT.

This sequence joins TRBV5-1 and TRBJ1-2, with a tentative D call TRBD1 (5 bases). The germline CDR1 and CDR2 sequences are SGHRS and YFSETQ. The CDR3 covers 13 residues. Trimming pared 0 bases from V and 7 bases from J, leaving 10 bases between. This chain's CDR3 is CASSLEGQGGYTF. CDR3 in DNA: TGCGCCAGCAGCTTGGAGGGTCAGGGTGGCTACACCTTC.

Details on this clone: This clone may be a read error of a much larger clone one base away. V and J are TRBV5-5 and TRBJ1-1; D not certain. The CDR3 loop spans 13 amino acids. The germline V gene has CDR1 SGHKS and CDR2 YYEKEE (reference sequence). V lost 2 bases and J lost 1, with 6 bases in between. In DNA, the CDR3 is TGTGCCAGCAGCTTTGACGGGAACACTGAAGCTTTCTTT. This sequence encodes CASSFDGNTEAFF.

This clone occurred many times. As DNA, the CDR3 is TGTGCCAGCAGTGAACAAGGATATCGCGAGCAGTACTTC. It translates to CASSEQGYREQYF. This chain uses TRBV6-1 with TRBJ2-7; D unclear. Looked up from germline, CDR1 is MNHNS and CDR2 is SASEGT. V shed 2 bases and J shed 6 bases, with 11 bases lying between them. The CDR3 has 13 amino acids.

The chain couples TRBV15 to TRBJ1-4, with TRBD1 identical over 9 bases. Germline loops: CDR1 LNHNV, CDR2 YYDKDF (reference sequence). V lost 0 bases and J lost 5; bases outside the gene matches: 4. CDR3 length equals 16 residues. The CDR3 coding sequence is TGTGCCACCAGCAGAGATCCGGGACAGGGCAATGAAAAACTGTTTTTT. Translation gives CATSRDPGQGNEKLFF.

This clone was observed at least ten times. The chain uses TRBV18 and TRBJ2-1; D unresolved. The CDR3 consists of 15 residues. The ends were cut back, 4 bases at V and 0 bases at J, with 10 bases in the middle. Germline loops: CDR1 KGHSH, CDR2 LQKENI. The CDR3 coding sequence is TGTGCCAGCTCACTCGCGGACCGCTCCTACAATGAGCAGTTCTTC. Translated: CASSLADRSYNEQFF.

V is TRBV18 and J is TRBJ2-1; 9 bases line up with TRBD2. Germline-derived CDR1 and CDR2 are KGHSH and LQKENI. The trim removed 2 bases at V and 4 bases at J, leaving 3 bases unmatched. The CDR3 runs to 15 residues. CDR3 amino acids: CASSPVTSGYNEQFF. Written as DNA, the CDR3 is TGTGCCAGCTCACCAGTTACTAGCGGGTACAATGAGCAGTTCTTC.

In this sample, this clone turned up a few times. This rearrangement joins TRBV18 to TRBJ2-7, with 9 bases aligning to TRBD1. Germline V lookup: CDR1 KGHSH, CDR2 LQKENI. V dropped 5 bases and J dropped 0; count of bases not matched to a gene: 5. CDR3 length equals 15 residues. The CDR3 DNA follows: TGTGCCAGCTCATCTCGGACAGGGGCCTCCTACGAGCAGTACTTC. It encodes CASSSRTGASYEQYF.

The V call is TRBV4-1, the J call TRBJ1-2; D is perhaps TRBD1 (6 bases). The V end lost 4 bases, the J end lost 1 base, and 16 bases lay between the germline ends. Germline-derived CDR1 and CDR2 are MGHRA and YSYEKL. The CDR3 is 16 amino acids. The CDR3 region has the DNA TGCGCCAGCAGCCGAGGGGGTCAGGGTAATAACTATGGCTACACCTTC. Amino acid sequence: CASSRGGQGNNYGYTF.

The chain employs TRBV28 and TRBJ2-7, with D perhaps assigned TRBD1 or TRBD2 (5 bases each). CDR3 length equals 13 residues. V was clipped by 6 bases and J by 4 bases, with 13 bases between them. Germline V CDR1 and CDR2: MDHEN, SYDVKM. The CDR3 loop reads CASRGTGLYEQYF. The DNA of the CDR3 is TGTGCCAGCAGAGGGACCGGTTTATACGAGCAGTACTTC.

The V and J genes are TRBV19 and TRBJ2-2, with 9 nucleotides matching TRBD1. The CDR3 has 15 amino acids. Germline values: CDR1 LNHDA, CDR2 SQIVND (reference sequence). The V segment lost 7 bases and the J segment 5 bases; nucleotides outside the gene matches: 8. The CDR3 coding sequence is TGTGCCAGTAAAACCGGACAGGGGTGGACCGGGGAGCTGTTTTTT. It codes for CASKTGQGWTGELFF.

This clone was detected a few times. The chain is built from TRBV15 and TRBJ2-3; TRBD2 agrees at 11 bases. Germline V CDR1 and CDR2: LNHNV, YYDKDF (reference sequence). The CDR3 has 18 residues. Germline trimming cut 0 bases from V and 14 bases from J; bases unmatched to any gene: 19. In nucleotides, the CDR3 is TGTGCCACCAGCAGAGACTCTCGGCTAGCGGGAGGAGGTTCCGGTTTGTATTTT. It translates to CATSRDSRLAGGGSGLYF. Full variable domain (rest looked up from reference TRBV15 and TRBJ2-3): DAMVIQNPRYQVTQFGKPVTLSCSQTLNHNVMYWYQQKSSQAPKLLFHYYDKDFNNEADTPDNFQSRRPNTSFCFLDIRSPGLGDTAMYLCATSRDSRLAGGGSGLYFGPGTRLTVL.

The genes are TRBV9 and TRBJ2-7; D is possibly TRBD1 (5 bases). The CDR3 is 13 residues long. CDR1 and CDR2 from the germline V gene are SGDLS and YYNGEE. The germline V and J ends were trimmed by 4 bases and 6 bases, with 14 bases remaining between them. CDR3 amino acids: CASSPSGFREQYF. DNA of the CDR3: TGTGCCAGCAGCCCATCAGGGTTCCGCGAGCAGTACTTC.

The V gene is TRBV25-1, the J gene TRBJ2-5; 8 bases agree with TRBD1. The CDR3 covers 18 residues. V was pared by 5 bases and J by 0 bases, with 14 bases of the junction left unmatched. CDR1 is MGHDK and CDR2 is SYGVNS in the germline V gene. The CDR3 nucleotides read TGTGCCAGCAGTTCCACCCCTTGGACAGGGCCAGACCAAGAGACCCAGTACTTC. It yields the protein CASSSTPWTGPDQETQYF.

The CDR3 protein is CASSPSGDTEAFF. CDR3 nucleotide sequence: TGTGCCAGCTCACCGTCAGGGGACACTGAAGCTTTCTTT. This chain connects TRBV18 to TRBJ1-1; D may be TRBD1 (6 bases). This CDR3 comprises 13 residues. V was cut by 3 bases and J by 3 bases, with 8 bases left in between. Germline-derived CDR1 and CDR2 are KGHSH and LQKENI. Supplemented by reference TRBV18 and TRBJ1-1, the full variable domain reads NAGVMQNPRHLVRRRGQEARLRCSPMKGHSHVYWYRQLPEEGLKFMVYLQKENIIDESGMPKERFSAEFPKEGPSILRIQQVVRGDSAAYFCASSPSGDTEAFFGQGTRLTVV.

This clone is labeled medium-sized. The rearrangement joins TRBV27 to TRBJ1-2; 7 bases agree with TRBD1. In germline, CDR1 is MNHEY, CDR2 SMNVEV (reference sequence). There are 16 residues in the CDR3. Unmatched junction bases numbered 15, after V lost 5 bases and J lost 6 bases. In DNA, the CDR3 is TGTGCCAGCAGTCCAGCTCCGACAGGGAAAGGGAATGGCTACACCTTC. It specifies CASSPAPTGKGNGYTF.

This clone turned up a few times. The CDR3 region is CASTQQGGSYEQYF. CDR3 DNA: TGCGCCAGCACCCAGCAGGGGGGGTCCTACGAGCAGTACTTC. The chain links TRBV5-1 to TRBJ2-7; D could derive from TRBD1 or TRBD2 (7 bases each). CDR1 is SGHRS, CDR2 YFSETQ, per germline. The CDR3 consists of 14 residues. V lost 6 bases to trimming and J lost 1 base, with 14 bases between them.